A single sample gave rise to the 4 T cell receptor beta chains below, sequenced in a study of shared clonotypes between healthy human individuals. Using immunoSEQ multiplex PCR, the repertoire was profiled, and TCRdb retains in-frame clones only, with some absent. The repertoire holds over a million clones, 75% to 85% seen once, with 0.5% to 0.6% in the top ten. The specimen sequenced was memory CD4+ T cells from PBMCs. The subset here: CD45RA-negative fraction. Receptors were obtained from a man aged 18 to 35 in good health. Some clones in this sample may be carry-over from other donors' samples.

This clone has just one count. This rearrangement joins TRBV30 to TRBJ2-3; D uncertain. Germline V gene data show CDR1 as GTSNPN and CDR2 as SVGIG (reference sequence). The CDR3 is 15 amino acids. V lost 1 base, J lost 6 bases, and 17 bases lay in between. CDR3 sequence (DNA): TGTGCCTGGAGTGCTGGGGTTTTGGAATTGGATACGCAGTATTTT. Amino acid sequence: CAWSAGVLELDTQYF. Based on the CDR3 plus reference TRBV30 and TRBJ2-3, the full variable domain is SQTIHQWPATLVQPVGSPLSLECTVEGTSNPNLYWYRQAAGRGLQLLFYSVGIGQISSEVPQNLSASRPQDRQFILSSKKLLLSDSGFYLCAWSAGVLELDTQYFGPGTRLTVL.

V is TRBV4-1 and J is TRBJ1-2; a possible D gene is TRBD1 (6 bases). Germline V gene data show CDR1 as MGHRA and CDR2 as YSYEKL. The length of the CDR3 is 15 residues. Trimming shortened V by 3 bases and J by 3 bases, and 14 bases separated the two germline ends. In DNA form, the CDR3 reads TGCGCCAGCAGCCAGGGTCTAGACAGGTACTATGGCTACACCTTC. Translation gives CASSQGLDRYYGYTF.

The chain carries TRBV7-3 and TRBJ2-6, with D maybe TRBD1 (5 bases). V gave up 5 bases and J gave up 1 base, with 21 bases separating them. CDR1 is SGHTA, CDR2 FQGTGA, per germline. CDR3 length equals 19 residues. Written as DNA, the CDR3 is TGTGCCAGCAGCCCGGTAGGGCCAGGGTCCAAATCTGGGGCCAACGTCCTGACTTTC. It translates to CASSPVGPGSKSGANVLTF.

The CDR3 sequence: CASTEWVQPRNGNEQFF. Written as DNA, the CDR3 is TGTGCCAGCACTGAATGGGTCCAACCCCGTAATGGGAATGAGCAGTTCTTC. The J gene is TRBJ2-1, the V gene TRBV28; unclear D gene. The germline V gene has CDR1 MDHEN and CDR2 SYDVKM. This CDR3 region has 17 residues. The V gene lost 7 bases and the J gene lost 7 bases, with 26 bases spanning the gap.